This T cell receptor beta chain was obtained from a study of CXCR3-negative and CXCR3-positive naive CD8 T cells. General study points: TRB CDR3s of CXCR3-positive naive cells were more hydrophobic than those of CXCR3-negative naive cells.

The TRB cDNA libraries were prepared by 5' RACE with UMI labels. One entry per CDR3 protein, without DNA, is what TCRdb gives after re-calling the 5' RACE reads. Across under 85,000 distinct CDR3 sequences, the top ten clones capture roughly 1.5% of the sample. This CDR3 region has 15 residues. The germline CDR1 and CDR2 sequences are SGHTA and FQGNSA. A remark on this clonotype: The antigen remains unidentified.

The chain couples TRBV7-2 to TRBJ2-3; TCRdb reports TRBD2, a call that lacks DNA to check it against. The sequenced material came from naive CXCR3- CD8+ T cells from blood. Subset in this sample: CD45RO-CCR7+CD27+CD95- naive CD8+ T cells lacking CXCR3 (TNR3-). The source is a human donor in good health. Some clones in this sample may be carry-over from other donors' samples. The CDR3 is CASSPGTSGGDTQYF.